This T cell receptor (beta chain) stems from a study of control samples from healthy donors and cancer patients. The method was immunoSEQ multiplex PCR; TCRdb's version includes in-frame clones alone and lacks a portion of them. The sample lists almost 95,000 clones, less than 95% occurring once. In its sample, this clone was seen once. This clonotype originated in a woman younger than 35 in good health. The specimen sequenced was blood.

The CDR3 spells CASSVAEEGSRWNTEAFF. The CDR3 nucleotides read TGTGCCAGCAGCGTAGCTGAGGAGGGGTCTCGCTGGAACACTGAAGCTTTCTTT. This rearrangement joins TRBV9 to TRBJ1-1; TRBD1 might be the D (5 bases). Germline lookup yields CDR1 SGDLS and CDR2 YYNGEE. V lost 0 bases and J lost 1, with 19 bases in between. This CDR3 region has 18 residues.